Sequencing of this TCR beta chain was carried out in a study of T cells in Graves' hyperthyroidism and ophthalmopathy. This CDR3 has 14 amino acids. V was trimmed by 9 bases and J by 2 bases, leaving 15 bases between them. Looked up from germline, CDR1 is MNHEY and CDR2 is SVGEGT. The study, taken as a whole, reports: Ophthalmopathy and stable hyperthyroidism were told apart by a 13 V-J model. Appearing also in blood were most of the thyroid clonotypes expanded above 0.001.

Investigators excluded patients with uncontrolled infection, other autoimmune disease, pregnancy or lactation. Amplification of TCR beta CDR3 regions was performed using RNA transcripts as template. The HTBI primer set served for first-round RT-PCR of the TCR CDR3. MiXCR was run by TCRdb on the multiplex PCR reads, yielding one entry per CDR3 protein. The profile shows hundreds of thousands of distinct CDR3 sequences, about 14% of them singletons. Regarding this clonotype: Its antigen is undetermined.

The J gene is TRBJ2-3, the V gene TRBV6-2 or TRBV6-3; perhaps TRBD2 as D (6 bases). The TCR comes from a woman between 45 and 65 years old with Graves' ophthalmopathy. The sequencing sample was made of blood. The CDR3 loop reads CASFAGLSTDTQYF. The DNA of the CDR3 is TGTGCCAGTTTCGCGGGACTCTCCACAGATACGCAGTATTTT.